This T cell receptor beta chain appears in the sequencing data of a study of blood T cell repertoires in COVID-19. Overall study: The analysed material was cDNA or gDNA that came from T cells, B-cell-depleted T cells, or PBMCs.

Sequencing was performed with immunoSEQ multiplex PCR; in TCRdb, only in-frame clones are kept and a portion is missing. The sample holds around 340,000 clones, 80% to 90% seen once. Sample: PBMCs or T cells enriched from blood (not recorded which). The clonotype originates from a woman aged 40-49 years with acute COVID-19.

The CDR3 here is CASRGTGQGKYEQYF. The CDR3 DNA reads as TGTGCCAGCAGGGGAACGGGACAGGGAAAGTACGAGCAGTACTTC. The chain carries TRBV27 and TRBJ2-7; 9 bases map to TRBD1. The CDR3 loop spans 15 amino acids. Unmatched junction bases numbered 10, after V lost 6 bases and J lost 4 bases. Germline lookup yields CDR1 MNHEY and CDR2 SMNVEV (reference sequence).